Listed here is a single T cell receptor (beta chain). This clone was seen only once. It has no known antigen specificity. Per-base qualities were not stored, and no clone one base away is much larger. The data originate from a study of blood T cell repertoires in COVID-19 (dated by TCRdb to about 2020). Study-level background: The collaborator samples originated in the United States, Italy and Spain and spanned the acute and convalescent phases of COVID-19. Samples were obtained from the ongoing ImmuneRACE study (first 160 participants) and from 1,254 subjects provided by 6 global collaborators. Where HLA class I and class II types were available, the types were taken from metadata supplied by the sample provider, not from assay-based typing. A freely available public database, intended as a resource for researchers studying the immune response to SARS-CoV-2, is where the repertoires were released. A de-identified subject ID, COVID-19 status, age in years and sex were almost always included in the sample metadata. Deeply sampled blood TCRbeta repertoires from subjects exposed to, actively infected with, or recovered from COVID-19 were included in the dataset. The material from the prospective study consisted of cDNA or gDNA derived from T cells, B-cell-depleted T cells, or PBMCs. Points the paper makes about the study in general: Clinical and demographic metadata were provided uncurated, with the amount varying by source and participant.

Reading from cysteine to phenylalanine, the CDR3 counts 14 amino acids. Only the CDR3 region is kept as DNA, spanning 42 bases read in frame from base 1. Compared with germline, V lacks 1 base and J lacks 4 bases; bases without a gene match: 3. CDR1 and CDR2 are drawn from the germline V gene: SGHTA, FQGTGA. Enrolling through a virtual design, the prospective study's participants ranged in age from roughly 18 to 89 years and lived across 24 United States geographic areas. In the prospective study, participants were assigned to cohorts based on the clinical history participants reported in a screening survey and a study questionnaire. Exposed participants had been in contact with someone with a PCR-confirmed or clinician-diagnosed COVID-19 case within 2 weeks of study entry. Mobile phlebotomists in the prospective study collected whole blood, serum and a nasopharyngeal or oropharyngeal swab from every participant. Over a 2-month period, participants in the prospective study had the option of providing additional blood draws and questionnaires. Before DNA extraction, blood samples from the prospective study were shipped at room temperature or frozen.

TCRbeta CDR3 regions were amplified from genomic DNA using the immunoSEQ Assay, a bias-controlled multiplex PCR. The authors' analysis ran thus. Nucleated cell counts per sample were estimated from amplification of reference gene primers within the assay. To quantify the absolute abundance of each unique TCRbeta CDR3 rearrangement, sequence reads were collapsed and filtered. Productive Simpson clonality was computed per sample as the square root of Simpson's diversity index over productive rearrangements. Drawn from immuneACCESS, this table holds only the in-frame rearrangements with V and J called that TCRdb kept. Clones are partly lost; checked studies trace under half to an unresolved V gene and leave the rest unexplained. The V and J calls and clone size were taken over from that table, and D and trimming were inferred from the DNA. This sample gives approximately 250,000 clones in total; 88% of them show up just once. The top ten clones comprise about 3.1% of the sample.

The chain couples TRBV7-3 to TRBJ2-7, with 8 bases matching TRBD2. The clonotype was recovered from a woman in her 40s who had been exposed to COVID-19. The sample consisted of PBMCs or T cells enriched from blood (not recorded which). This receptor has the CDR3 CASSLSGGQYEQYF. The DNA sequence is as follows: TGTGCCAGCAGCTTAAGCGGGGGGCAGTACGAGCAGTACTTC. The full variable domain, with segments outside the CDR3 supplied by the reference TRBV7-3 and TRBJ2-7 proteins, appears as GAGVSQTPSNKVTEKGKYVELRCDPISGHTALYWYRQSLGQGPEFLIYFQGTGAADDSGLPNDRFFAVRPEGSVSTLKIQRTERGDSAVYLCASSLSGGQYEQYFGPGTRLTVT.